One T cell receptor beta chain is described in this entry. Its antigen is still unknown. After removal of 5 bases from V and 0 bases from J, the junction contained 5 bases not matched to a gene. Germline V gene sequence: CDR1 SNHLY, CDR2 FYNNEI. CDR3 length: 15 residues. Each individual donor underwent a draw of roughly 10 milliliters of peripheral blood. PBMCs numbering at least 6 million were isolated per sample. Primers used in a second PCR of roughly 6 to 12 cycles were a sample-barcoded 5' primer and a J-beta primer mix. TCRdb called the 5' RACE reads again in MiXCR, with one record for every CDR3 protein. The sample includes about 730,000 distinct CDR3 sequences, around 46% of them seen just once. This record belongs to a study of blood T cells in healthy people across ages. General study results and limits: Both higher diversity and more naive CD4+ cells marked long-lived donors when set against aged donors. A roughly linear fall in TCR beta diversity per million T cells was seen with increasing age.

The TCR comes from a woman aged 55-70 years in good health. The sequenced sample consisted of blood. This chain links TRBV2 with TRBJ2-5; 8 bases map to TRBD1. In nucleotides, the CDR3 is TGTGCCAGCAGTAAGACAGGGGTCGACCAAGAGACCCAGTACTTC. It yields the protein CASSKTGVDQETQYF. The entire variable domain, with the rest obtained from reference TRBV2 and TRBJ2-5, is as follows: EPEVTQTPSHQVTQMGQEVILRCVPISNHLYFYWYRQILGQKVEFLVSFYNNEISEKSEIFDDQFSVERPDGSNFTLKIRSTKLEDSAMYFCASSKTGVDQETQYFGPGTRLLVL.